What follows is one TCR beta chain and its context. The data stem from a study of monozygotic twins with cystic fibrosis. Here immunoSEQ multiplex PCR was the method, and the copy in TCRdb shows in-frame clones only, minus some. The sample includes 25,000 to 40,000 clones, 95% to 98% of them seen just once. The source material was blood. The TCR was taken from a girl aged 2 to 10 with cystic fibrosis.

The CDR3: CASRGDGTDTQYF. As DNA, the CDR3 is TGTGCCAGCAGGGGCGATGGCACAGATACGCAGTATTTT. This sequence joins TRBV7-9 and TRBJ2-3; D call uncertain. Germline-derived CDR1 and CDR2 are SEHNR and FQNEAQ (reference sequence). V dropped 6 bases and J dropped 1 base, with 8 bases sitting between them. This CDR3 comprises 13 residues. The complete variable domain, with remaining parts taken from reference TRBV7-9 and TRBJ2-3, reads DTGVSQNPRHKITKRGQNVTFRCDPISEHNRLYWYRQTLGQGPEFLTYFQNEAQLEKSRLLSDRFSAERPKGSFSTLEIQRTEQGDSAMYLCASRGDGTDTQYFGPGTRLTVL.